The source of this T cell receptor (beta chain) is a study of shared clonotypes between healthy human individuals. This clone was recorded many times. J was trimmed by 0 bases and V by 4 bases; bases with no gene match: 5. The CDR3 totals 15 residues. Germline V lookup: CDR1 SGHAT, CDR2 FQNNGV. Across several immunoSEQ plates, the genomic DNA of each subset was split evenly. As handled by the study authors: With immunoSEQ giving junction-only sequences and no quality scores, filtering differed. TCRdb's copy holds only in-frame clones and misses some; the assay was immunoSEQ multiplex PCR. V and J calls and clone size come straight from that table; D and trimming were deduced from the DNA. The sample yields under 600,000 clones, around 81% seen once.

This TCR was sampled from a woman in her 40s in good health. Some clones in this sample may be carry-over from other donors' samples. The sequenced material came from PBMCs. V is TRBV11-2 and J is TRBJ1-2, with TRBD1 matching over 7 bases. CDR3 loop: CASSSNRGSNYGYTF. The CDR3 DNA reads TGTGCCAGCAGCTCCAACAGGGGCTCTAACTATGGCTACACCTTC.